One and the same sample provided the 21 T cell receptor beta chains below, sequenced in a study of vaccination and CD4 T cells after COVID-19. At the Johns Hopkins FTIC core, DNA taken from cultured CD4+ T cells was sequenced by way of the Oncomine TCR Beta short-read assay. A single record per CDR3 protein comes from TCRdb applying MiXCR to the PCR reads. In the table there are about 20,000 distinct CDR3 sequences, 65% to 80% of which are singletons. Noted treatment: approximately nine-day PBMC culture with coronavirus spike peptide pools or control peptides (ViraFEST assay). Their antigens remain unidentified. Here the sequenced sample was CD4+ T cells from blood, cultured in vitro, taken after SARS-CoV-2 vaccination. The receptors stem from a human donor who received a COVID-19 vaccine.

This clonotype was picked up one time. This chain joins TRBV2 and TRBJ2-1; D uncertain. CDR3 length equals 13 residues. Germline CDR1 reads SNHLY; CDR2 reads FYNNEI. V was clipped by 4 bases and J by 5 bases, with 9 bases between them. The DNA of the CDR3 is TGTGCCAGCAGTGTTGGCTCGAACAATGAGCAGTTCTTC. The encoded protein is CASSVGSNNEQFF.

The V and J genes are TRBV6-2 or TRBV6-3 and TRBJ1-6; D is unresolved. The CDR3 is made up of 16 amino acids. Trimming stripped 2 bases from V and 14 bases from J, with 22 bases between. Per the germline V gene, CDR1 is MNHEY and CDR2 is SVGEGT. For the CDR3, the DNA is TGTGCCAGCAGTTACGTTGTATCCTTTGGCTCTAGGACCCTCCACTTT. It specifies CASSYVVSFGSRTLHF.

The chain combines TRBV7-9 with TRBJ1-3; D remains ambiguous. CDR3 length: 15 residues. Germline V gene sequence: CDR1 SEHNR, CDR2 FQNEAQ (reference sequence). Deletions cut 3 bases from V and 3 bases from J, with 12 bases between. The CDR3 DNA follows: TGTGCCAGCAGCTTTCGGCCGACACTTGGAAACACCATATATTTT. Translating gives CASSFRPTLGNTIYF.

V usage is TRBV20-1 and J usage is TRBJ1-4; 9 bases match TRBD1. CDR1 is DFQATT, CDR2 SNEGSKA, per germline (reference sequence). Trimming took 4 bases from V and 3 from J; bases not matched to a gene: 6. The CDR3 runs 15 residues. CDR3 sequence reads: CSATIWTGANEKLFF. CDR3 sequence (DNA): TGCAGTGCTACGATCTGGACAGGGGCTAATGAAAAACTGTTTTTT.

The chain carries TRBV27 and TRBJ1-4; TRBD1 is a possible D gene (5 bases). Germline V gene lookup returns CDR1 MNHEY and CDR2 SMNVEV (reference sequence). V was cut by 9 bases and J by 3 bases, with 11 bases left in between. CDR3 length equals 13 residues. CDR3 sequence (DNA): TGTGCCAGTAGGGGTTTAGCTAATGAAAAACTGTTTTTT. Translated: CASRGLANEKLFF.

The chain combines TRBV7-3 with TRBJ1-1, with 9 bases identical to TRBD1. The V segment lost 1 base and the J segment 3 bases; nucleotides outside the gene matches: 9. The germline CDR1 and CDR2 sequences are SGHTA and FQGTGA. The CDR3 runs 17 residues. As DNA, the CDR3 is TGTGCCAGCAGCTTAAAAGGGACAGGGAGAATGGACACTGAAGCTTTCTTT. Its protein is CASSLKGTGRMDTEAFF.

The chain is built from TRBV6-1 and TRBJ1-6; 10 bases fit TRBD1. This CDR3 has 16 amino acids. Germline CDR1 MNHNS, CDR2 SASEGT. The J segment lost 9 bases and the V segment lost 3 bases, leaving 8 bases of the junction unmatched. DNA of the CDR3: TGTGCCAGCAGTGACTTGACCGGGACAGGGGCTTCACCCCTCCACTTT. It specifies CASSDLTGTGASPLHF.

Comment on this clonotype: Relative to the germline gene, one junction end is altered; a read error may explain this. This chain joins TRBV20-1 and TRBJ2-7; a weak D match, TRBD1 (5 bases). From germline, CDR1 is DFQATT and CDR2 SNEGSKA (reference sequence). There are 13 residues in the CDR3. The DNA of the CDR3 is TGCAGTGCCAGAGACAGCTATGGCTACGAGCAGTACTTC. Its protein is CSARDSYGYEQYF.

The chain recombines TRBV20-1 with TRBJ1-3; D gene uncertain. Deletions cut 4 bases from V and 8 bases from J, with 9 bases between. The CDR3 is made up of 11 amino acids. CDR1 is DFQATT, CDR2 SNEGSKA, per germline (reference sequence). CDR3 sequence: CSATRIDTIYF. The CDR3 DNA reads TGCAGTGCTACCAGGATTGACACCATATATTTT.

This chain uses TRBV18 with TRBJ2-5, with D perhaps matching TRBD1 (5 bases). CDR1 is KGHSH and CDR2 is LQKENI in the germline V gene. Trimming took off 3 bases at V and 4 bases at J, with 12 bases between the two ends. The CDR3 has 14 residues. In nucleotides, the CDR3 is TGTGCCAGCTCACCCGTTATGGGGCCAGAGACCCAGTACTTC. Its translation is CASSPVMGPETQYF.

V gene TRBV19 combines with J gene TRBJ1-5, with TRBD1 as a possible D gene (5 bases). CDR1 and CDR2 (germline): LNHDA, SQIVND (reference sequence). Trimming stripped 4 bases from V and 3 bases from J, with 16 bases between. There are 16 residues in the CDR3. The CDR3 bases are TGTGCCAGTAGTAGACCGAAAGGGGTCTACAATCAGCCCCAGCATTTT. This sequence encodes CASSRPKGVYNQPQHF.

This rearrangement joins TRBV19 to TRBJ1-3; no reliable D call. Per the germline V gene, CDR1 is LNHDA and CDR2 is SQIVND (reference sequence). Trimming removed 2 bases from V and 0 bases from J, with 11 bases in between. CDR3 size: 16 residues. The CDR3 region has the DNA TGTGCCAGTAGTATAACCGCCATTATCTCTGGAAACACCATATATTTT. Translating it yields CASSITAIISGNTIYF. Variable domain in full (rest from reference TRBV19 and TRBJ1-3): DGGITQSPKYLFRKEGQNVTLSCEQNLNHDAMYWYRQDPGQGLRLIYYSQIVNDFQKGDIAEGYSVSREKKESFPLTVTSAQKNPTAFYLCASSITAIISGNTIYFGEGSWLTVV.

The chain uses TRBV27 and TRBJ1-1; D possibly corresponds to TRBD1 (6 bases). This CDR3 has 15 residues. Germline V lookup: CDR1 MNHEY, CDR2 SMNVEV (reference sequence). V was cut by 5 bases and J by 0 bases, with 13 bases left in between. This chain's CDR3 is CASSRAGVMNTEAFF. DNA for the CDR3: TGTGCCAGCAGTAGGGCAGGGGTTATGAACACTGAAGCTTTCTTT.

V and J are TRBV30 and TRBJ2-1, with 7 bases that match TRBD2. The trim removed 7 bases at V and 0 bases at J, leaving 6 bases unmatched. The CDR3 covers 14 residues. Germline CDR1 is GTSNPN and CDR2 is SVGIG (reference sequence). CDR3 nucleotides: TGTGCCTACTCAGCGGGGAGCTCCTACAATGAGCAGTTCTTC. This codes for CAYSAGSSYNEQFF.

The CDR3, as DNA: TGTGCCAGCAGCTTCGGGGGGATCTTAGAAGGCTACACCTTC. Translating gives CASSFGGILEGYTF. The V and J genes are TRBV7-9 and TRBJ1-2; possible D gene TRBD1, 5 bases. This CDR3 has 14 amino acids. V shed 3 bases and J shed 8 bases, with 16 bases lying between them. Germline V gene sequence: CDR1 SEHNR, CDR2 FQNEAQ (reference sequence).

This sequence joins TRBV30 and TRBJ2-3; 10 bases agree with TRBD2. The CDR3 is 14 residues long. Germline V gives CDR1 GTSNPN, CDR2 SVGIG (reference sequence). J lost 4 bases, V lost 5 bases, and 6 bases had no gene match. The DNA of the CDR3 is TGTGCCTGGGTCCAAGCGGGGGGGCCAGATACGCAGTATTTT. Translating it yields CAWVQAGGPDTQYF.

The chain combines TRBV12-3 or TRBV12-4 with TRBJ2-5; D may be TRBD2 (6 bases). The CDR3 is made up of 15 amino acids. V was trimmed by 7 bases and J by 4 bases, leaving 19 bases between them. The CDR3 nucleotides are TGTGCCAGCACTGTTTATAAGGGAGGTGCAGAGACCCAGTACTTC. Its translation: CASTVYKGGAETQYF.

This clonotype qualifies as medium-sized (0.01 to 0.1%). The chain joins TRBV2 to TRBJ2-3; D possibly corresponds to TRBD2 (5 bases). The CDR3 contains 11 residues. Trimming cost V 4 bases and J 9 bases, with 8 bases left between them. Germline loops: CDR1 SNHLY, CDR2 FYNNEI. The CDR3 coding sequence is TGTGCCAGCAGTGTACTAGTAACGCAGTATTTT. It is translated as CASSVLVTQYF. Variable domain in full (rest from reference TRBV2 and TRBJ2-3): EPEVTQTPSHQVTQMGQEVILRCVPISNHLYFYWYRQILGQKVEFLVSFYNNEISEKSEIFDDQFSVERPDGSNFTLKIRSTKLEDSAMYFCASSVLVTQYFGPGTRLTVL.

This clonotype showed up just once. V is TRBV7-9 and J is TRBJ1-3; D unclear. V lost 1 base, J lost 0 bases, and 4 bases lay in between. The CDR3 loop spans 14 amino acids. Germline V gene data show CDR1 as SEHNR and CDR2 as FQNEAQ (reference sequence). The CDR3 region has the DNA TGTGCCAGCAGCTTAGTTCGCTCTGGAAACACCATATATTTT. Amino acids: CASSLVRSGNTIYF.

Notes on this clonotype: One junction end disagrees with the germline gene, perhaps due to a read error. This chain connects TRBV24-1 to TRBJ2-3; TRBD2 matches 8 bases. The CDR3 contains 15 residues. The germline CDR1 and CDR2 sequences are KGHDR and SFDVKD. The CDR3 protein is CASSYRAGGTDTQYF. DNA for the CDR3: TGTGCCAGCAGTTACCGAGCGGGGGGCACAGATACGCAGTATTTT.

This clonotype has a handful of counts. This chain uses TRBV10-3 with TRBJ1-4; D gene unclear. This CDR3 comprises 14 residues. The ends were cut back, 3 bases at V and 5 bases at J, with 10 bases in the middle. Germline assignment: CDR1 ENHRY and CDR2 SYGVKD. The CDR3: CAISESTRNEKLFF. CDR3 in DNA: TGTGCCATCAGTGAATCGACAAGAAATGAAAAACTGTTTTTT.